This TCR beta chain is from a study of blood T cell repertoires in COVID-19. Background on the study: The study drew acute and convalescent COVID-19 samples from the United States, Italy and Spain. In each case, the material was cDNA or gDNA derived from T cells, B-cell-depleted T cells, or PBMCs.

This CDR3 comprises 15 residues. J lost 5 bases, V lost 6 bases, and 10 bases had no gene match. Germline CDR1 is MNHEY and CDR2 is SVGAGI. Assay used: immunoSEQ multiplex PCR; TCRdb lists only in-frame clones, some missing. The sample consists of about 220,000 clones, under 90% of them appearing once. The chain joins TRBV6-5 to TRBJ2-7, with TRBD2 matching 10 bases. The sequence was obtained from a man in his thirties or forties with active or convalescent COVID-19. Sequencing was performed on peripheral blood. The CDR3 DNA is TGTGCCAGCAGCCCCCCAGCGGGGGGGCCCCACGAGCAGTACTTC. This translates into CASSPPAGGPHEQYF.